A single sample is the source of the 17 T cell receptor beta chains below, sequenced in a study of glioma-infiltrating T cells after dendritic cell vaccination. Time point denoted: after dendritic cell vaccination, including at tumor progression/relapse. Method: immunoSEQ multiplex PCR; TCRdb's copy keeps in-frame clones and lacks some. The sample records roughly 80,000 clones, about nine tenths being singletons. Specimen: blood, collected after dendritic cell vaccination. These receptors were taken from a human donor with glioblastoma.

The chain recombines TRBV10-3 with TRBJ2-3; possible D gene TRBD2, 5 bases. Germline V gene lookup returns CDR1 ENHRY and CDR2 SYGVKD. Between the trimmed V and J ends, which lost 5 bases and 5 bases, there was a span of 11 bases. The length of the CDR3 is 13 residues. CDR3 DNA sequence: TGTGCCATCAGTTTCCCGGGGAGAGATACGCAGTATTTT. Its protein is CAISFPGRDTQYF.

The chain carries TRBV27 and TRBJ1-2, with TRBD1 matching over 7 bases. The CDR3 is 14 residues long. V was pared by 4 bases and J by 4 bases, with 6 bases of the junction left unmatched. From germline, CDR1 is MNHEY and CDR2 SMNVEV (reference sequence). The CDR3 coding sequence is TGTGCCAGCAGTTACAACCGGGACAGCTATGGCTACACCTTC. It translates to CASSYNRDSYGYTF.

Here the CDR3 reads CASSLQFGGGPVGYTF. CDR3 DNA sequence: TGTGCCAGCAGCTTACAGTTTGGCGGGGGGCCCGTTGGCTACACCTTC. This sequence joins TRBV7-9 and TRBJ1-2; weak D call: TRBD1 (6 bases). This CDR3 is built from 16 residues. Per germline, CDR1 SEHNR and CDR2 FQNEAQ (reference sequence). The V and J ends lost 2 bases and 7 bases respectively, with 20 bases between them.

This chain links TRBV30 with TRBJ2-7; 13 bases align to TRBD2. V gave up 1 base and J gave up 2 bases; unmatched junction bases: 2. The CDR3 runs to 15 residues. Germline values: CDR1 GTSNPN, CDR2 SVGIG (reference sequence). The CDR3 DNA is TGTGCCTGGAGTGACGGGACTAGCGGGACCTACGAGCAGTACTTC. This encodes CAWSDGTSGTYEQYF.

This chain joins TRBV4-1 and TRBJ1-4, with a weak D call TRBD1 (6 bases). CDR1 and CDR2 (germline): MGHRA, YSYEKL. The V gene lost 4 bases and the J gene lost 5 bases, with 11 bases spanning the gap. The CDR3 sequence is 14 residues long. The CDR3 region has the DNA TGCGCCAGCAGCCTTACAGGGTTCAATGAAAAACTGTTTTTT. This codes for CASSLTGFNEKLFF.

V gene TRBV27 combines with J gene TRBJ1-1; D possibly corresponds to TRBD1 (5 bases). The CDR3 has 15 residues. Germline V gives CDR1 MNHEY, CDR2 SMNVEV (reference sequence). Trimming took 5 bases from V and 8 from J, leaving 21 bases between them. The CDR3 reads CASSPHRDSKREAFF. The CDR3 DNA sequence: TGTGCCAGCAGTCCCCACCGGGACTCCAAAAGAGAAGCTTTCTTT.

The genes are TRBV9 and TRBJ1-2; 7 bases agree with TRBD1. Losses at the gene ends were 0 bases for V and 0 bases for J; bases not matched to a gene: 5. The CDR3 spans 16 residues. Germline CDR1 reads SGDLS; CDR2 reads YYNGEE. Written as DNA, the CDR3 is TGTGCCAGCAGCGTAGCTCCGGGACAGACTAACTATGGCTACACCTTC. Its protein product is CASSVAPGQTNYGYTF. Supplemented by reference TRBV9 and TRBJ1-2, the full variable domain reads DSGVTQTPKHLITATGQRVTLRCSPRSGDLSVYWYQQSLDQGLQFLIQYYNGEERAKGNILERFSAQQFPDLHSELNLSSLELGDSALYFCASSVAPGQTNYGYTFGSGTRLTVV.

This chain connects TRBV10-3 to TRBJ1-5; no clear D. This CDR3 spans 15 amino acids. Trimming shortened V by 0 bases and J by 0 bases, and 6 bases separated the two germline ends. CDR1 is ENHRY, CDR2 SYGVKD, per germline. The CDR3 loop reads CAISESGDSNQPQHF. DNA for the CDR3: TGTGCCATCAGTGAGTCCGGGGATAGCAATCAGCCCCAGCATTTT.

The CDR3 loop is CASSFALAVDTGELFF. CDR3 sequence (DNA): TGCGCCAGCAGCTTCGCCCTAGCGGTCGACACCGGGGAGCTGTTTTTT. J is TRBJ2-2 and V is TRBV5-1; 7 positions match TRBD2. The V and J ends lost 2 bases and 3 bases, in that order; junction bases with no gene match: 7. There are 16 residues in the CDR3. Germline values: CDR1 SGHRS, CDR2 YFSETQ.

The chain joins TRBV5-1 to TRBJ2-1; 12 bases match TRBD2. This CDR3 region has 16 residues. J lost 7 bases, V lost 3 bases, and 8 bases had no gene match. CDR1 is SGHRS, CDR2 YFSETQ, per germline. In DNA form, the CDR3 reads TGCGCCAGCAGCTCGACTAGCGGGAGTTTGGGGAATGAGCAGTTCTTC. This sequence encodes CASSSTSGSLGNEQFF.

The genes are TRBV19 and TRBJ2-7; D uncertain. The V gene's germline CDR1 is LNHDA and CDR2 SQIVND (reference sequence). V shed 7 bases and J shed 1 base, with 14 bases lying between them. The CDR3 covers 14 residues. Written as DNA, the CDR3 is TGTGCCAGTAAAACCGAGGCCGGATCCTACGAGCAGTACTTC. It encodes CASKTEAGSYEQYF.

V and J are TRBV6-6 and TRBJ2-1; 8 bases match TRBD1. Germline trimming cut 6 bases from V and 5 bases from J; bases unmatched to any gene: 6. The CDR3 covers 14 residues. Germline assignment: CDR1 MNHNY and CDR2 SVGAGI (reference sequence). CDR3: CASRHRDRNNEQFF. The CDR3, as DNA: TGTGCCAGCAGGCACCGGGACAGGAACAATGAGCAGTTCTTC.

V gene TRBV6-5 combines with J gene TRBJ2-7; D unresolved. CDR3 length: 11 amino acids. Germline CDR1 is MNHEY and CDR2 is SVGAGI. Trimming stripped 5 bases from V and 6 bases from J, with 8 bases between. The CDR3 DNA is TGTGCCAGCAGTCCTATCGGCGAGCAGTACTTC. Its protein product is CASSPIGEQYF.

V and J are TRBV5-6 and TRBJ2-5; tentative D call: TRBD2 (5 bases). This CDR3 spans 15 amino acids. Germline loops: CDR1 SGHDT, CDR2 YYEEEE. V lost 3 bases and J lost 0, with 12 bases in between. The CDR3 coding sequence is TGTGCCAGCAGCTCATGGAGGTACTACCAAGAGACCCAGTACTTC. As protein: CASSSWRYYQETQYF.

The chain carries TRBV18 and TRBJ2-1; D unresolved. This CDR3 has 13 residues. With 4 bases removed from V and 0 bases from J, the gap between germline ends came to 4 bases. Looked up from germline, CDR1 is KGHSH and CDR2 is LQKENI. As DNA, the CDR3 is TGTGCCAGCTCACAGAGCTCCTACAATGAGCAGTTCTTC. Translating gives CASSQSSYNEQFF.

The V and J genes are TRBV27 and TRBJ1-2; 10 bases are shared with TRBD1. Trimming removed 5 bases from V and 4 bases from J; junction bases left unmatched: 7. This CDR3 has 15 residues. Germline V gene data show CDR1 as MNHEY and CDR2 as SMNVEV (reference sequence). The CDR3 nucleotides are TGTGCCAGCAGTATGACAGGGGGCCGGAGCTATGGCTACACCTTC. Translating gives CASSMTGGRSYGYTF.

The chain is built from TRBV5-6 and TRBJ2-2; D remains ambiguous. The germline V gene encodes CDR1 SGHDT and CDR2 YYEEEE. Between the trimmed V and J ends, which lost 4 bases and 1 base, there was a span of 17 bases. The CDR3 runs 17 residues. The CDR3: CASSPDDNLQNTGELFF. For the CDR3, the DNA is TGTGCCAGCAGCCCTGATGACAATCTACAGAACACCGGGGAGCTGTTTTTT.